Below, 18 T cell receptor beta chains from the same sample are listed, as sequenced in a study of cytomegalovirus exposure and HLA in healthy donors. It was with 60 Vbeta and 13 Jbeta primers that the PCR ran. Method: immunoSEQ multiplex PCR; TCRdb's copy keeps in-frame clones and lacks some. The profile shows more than 85,000 clones, around 82% of them singletons. What was sequenced was PBMCs. These receptors were obtained from a woman aged 45-60 years in good health and CMV-seropositive.

The chain couples TRBV19 to TRBJ1-6; a weak D match, TRBD1 (5 bases). V shed 3 bases and J shed 5 bases, with 14 bases lying between them. The CDR3 is 16 amino acids. Per germline, CDR1 LNHDA and CDR2 SQIVND (reference sequence). For the CDR3, the DNA is TGTGCCAGTAGTATTTATGAGACAGAAAATAATTCACCCCTCCACTTT. Translated, it gives CASSIYETENNSPLHF.

In its sample, this clone was seen a few times. In DNA, the CDR3 is TGTGCCAGCAGTCAGCAGGGGGGAAATTCACCCCTCCACTTT. Translating it yields CASSQQGGNSPLHF. The gene calls are TRBV6-5 and TRBJ1-6; 7 nucleotides align to TRBD1. Germline V gene sequence: CDR1 MNHEY, CDR2 SVGAGI. The ends lost 5 bases at V and 7 bases at J; junction bases unmatched: 5. This CDR3 is built from 14 residues.

J is TRBJ2-1 and V is TRBV19, with 9 bases that match TRBD2. The V gene's germline CDR1 is LNHDA and CDR2 SQIVND (reference sequence). V was clipped by 10 bases and J by 0 bases; unmatched bases: 7. CDR3 length: 15 residues. The CDR3 sequence is CATALAGLSYNEQFF. CDR3 in DNA: TGTGCCACAGCCCTAGCGGGACTCTCCTACAATGAGCAGTTCTTC.

The chain is built from TRBV25-1 and TRBJ1-2, with D uncertain. V was pared by 8 bases and J by 6 bases, with 10 bases between. Looked up from germline, CDR1 is MGHDK and CDR2 is SYGVNS. This CDR3 region has 11 residues. CDR3 in amino acids: CASAVGDGYTF. CDR3 DNA: TGTGCCAGCGCGGTTGGAGATGGCTACACCTTC.

The genes are TRBV27 and TRBJ1-4, with D possibly being TRBD1 (5 bases). Germline assignment: CDR1 MNHEY and CDR2 SMNVEV (reference sequence). V was trimmed by 6 bases and J by 4 bases, leaving 33 bases between them. This CDR3 region has 21 residues. CDR3 bases: TGTGCCAGCAGCCCCGGTGGTAAAGGCAGGACAAAAGATGTTGGTAATGAAAAACTGTTTTTT. The encoded protein is CASSPGGKGRTKDVGNEKLFF.

The chain's CDR3 is CASSLSGLAGGPSEQYF. Here the CDR3 DNA reads TGTGCCAGCAGCTTAAGCGGACTAGCGGGAGGGCCGAGTGAGCAGTACTTC. The chain links TRBV7-3 to TRBJ2-5, with 15 positions matching TRBD2. The CDR3 sequence is 17 residues long. With V trimmed by 1 base and J by 11 bases, 11 bases remained unmatched. In germline, CDR1 is SGHTA, CDR2 FQGTGA. Full variable domain (missing parts from reference TRBV7-3 and TRBJ2-5): GAGVSQTPSNKVTEKGKYVELRCDPISGHTALYWYRQSLGQGPEFLIYFQGTGAADDSGLPNDRFFAVRPEGSVSTLKIQRTERGDSAVYLCASSLSGLAGGPSEQYFGPGTRLLVL.

The chain recombines TRBV6-4 with TRBJ1-2; the D gene is possibly TRBD1 (5 bases). Germline CDR1 reads MRHNA; CDR2 reads SNTAGT. Trimming shortened V by 0 bases and J by 5 bases, and 7 bases separated the two germline ends. This CDR3 is 13 amino acids long. The CDR3 DNA reads as TGTGCCAGCAGTGACTCGGCAGGGTATGGCTACACCTTC. Its protein is CASSDSAGYGYTF.

This clone was found a few times. The chain joins TRBV6-1 to TRBJ2-3; 11 bases line up with TRBD2. V lost 8 bases and J lost 5; bases outside the gene matches: 9. Germline V gene sequence: CDR1 MNHNS, CDR2 SASEGT. The CDR3 extends over 15 amino acids. In nucleotides, the CDR3 is TGTGCCAGCCGTTTAGCGGGGGGGCCTGTAGATACGCAGTATTTT. Amino acids: CASRLAGGPVDTQYF.

This clone was counted a few times. This chain joins TRBV7-9 and TRBJ1-1, with a weak D call TRBD1 (6 bases). V was cut by 6 bases and J by 3 bases, with 14 bases left in between. The CDR3 is 14 residues long. Per germline, CDR1 SEHNR and CDR2 FQNEAQ (reference sequence). The CDR3 region is CASSMGAGDTEAFF. Written as DNA, the CDR3 is TGTGCCAGCAGTATGGGGGCGGGAGACACTGAAGCTTTCTTT.

This chain uses TRBV7-9 with TRBJ2-7, with TRBD1 matching 8 bases. Germline lookup yields CDR1 SEHNR and CDR2 FQNEAQ (reference sequence). The J segment lost 11 bases and the V segment lost 5 bases, leaving 11 bases of the junction unmatched. This CDR3 region has 13 residues. As DNA, the CDR3 is TGTGCCAGCAGCCAGAGCGTAGGACAGGGCGAGTACTTC. It specifies CASSQSVGQGEYF.

V gene TRBV5-1 combines with J gene TRBJ2-2; 9 nucleotides align to TRBD1. The CDR3 length is 15 residues. Germline values: CDR1 SGHRS, CDR2 YFSETQ. V gave up 4 bases and J gave up 3 bases; unmatched junction bases: 4. The CDR3 DNA reads as TGCGCCAGCAGCCCCAGACAGGGGGACACCGGGGAGCTGTTTTTT. Translation: CASSPRQGDTGELFF.

The chain carries TRBV2 and TRBJ1-2, with 10 bases aligning to TRBD1. Germline V gives CDR1 SNHLY, CDR2 FYNNEI. This CDR3 has 14 residues. With 6 bases clipped from V and 3 bases from J, the junction kept 4 bases outside the gene matches. The CDR3 loop is CASRGTGAHYGYTF. CDR3 in DNA: TGTGCCAGCAGAGGGACAGGGGCTCACTATGGCTACACCTTC. The whole variable domain, filled in from reference TRBV2 and TRBJ1-2, reads EPEVTQTPSHQVTQMGQEVILRCVPISNHLYFYWYRQILGQKVEFLVSFYNNEISEKSEIFDDQFSVERPDGSNFTLKIRSTKLEDSAMYFCASRGTGAHYGYTFGSGTRLTVV.

The rearrangement joins TRBV27 to TRBJ2-7, with 10 positions matching TRBD1. Trimming removed 6 bases from V and 8 bases from J; junction bases left unmatched: 10. This CDR3 has 14 residues. Germline CDR1 and CDR2: MNHEY and SMNVEV (reference sequence). CDR3 region: CASSRTGGVGKQYF. Here the CDR3 DNA reads TGTGCCAGCAGCCGGACAGGGGGGGTAGGAAAGCAGTACTTC.

The chain has TRBV7-9 and TRBJ2-7; 7 bases fit TRBD2. The germline V gene has CDR1 SEHNR and CDR2 FQNEAQ (reference sequence). J gave up 2 bases and V 0 bases, and 16 bases lay outside the gene matches. CDR3 length equals 19 residues. CDR3 sequence reads: CASSLAPAASSGLTYEQYF. In nucleotides, the CDR3 is TGTGCCAGCAGCTTAGCACCGGCCGCGTCTAGCGGTCTAACCTACGAGCAGTACTTC.

The CDR3 nucleotides are TGTGCCAGCAGTCCAGGGACCCGGGACAGGGGGAAGTACGAGCAGTACTTC. Its protein is CASSPGTRDRGKYEQYF. The chain uses TRBV6-9 and TRBJ2-7, with 11 bases matching TRBD1. Trimming took 5 bases from V and 4 from J; bases not matched to a gene: 13. The germline V gene encodes CDR1 MNHGY and CDR2 SVAAGI. The CDR3 contains 17 residues.

The chain joins TRBV7-8 to TRBJ1-1; D remains unclear. CDR3 length: 14 residues. The germline CDR1 and CDR2 sequences are SGHVS and FQNEAQ. Trimming stripped 5 bases from V and 6 bases from J, with 16 bases between. The chain's CDR3 is CASSAGRRAPEAFF. The CDR3 DNA sequence: TGTGCCAGCAGCGCGGGCCGGCGGGCTCCTGAAGCTTTCTTT.

The chain joins TRBV13 to TRBJ1-4; TRBD1 aligns across 7 bases. The CDR3 extends over 14 amino acids. Per germline, CDR1 PRHDT and CDR2 FYEKMQ (reference sequence). The V gene end was trimmed by 2 bases and the J gene end by 5 bases; junction bases not matched to a gene: 2. CDR3 region: CASSLRGRNEKLFF. The CDR3 coding sequence is TGTGCCAGCAGCTTAAGGGGGCGCAATGAAAAACTGTTTTTT.

This sequence joins TRBV30 and TRBJ1-2; 7 nucleotides align to TRBD1. The CDR3 spans 15 residues. The germline V gene has CDR1 GTSNPN and CDR2 SVGIG (reference sequence). The J segment lost 7 bases and the V segment lost 3 bases, leaving 14 bases of the junction unmatched. The CDR3 loop is CAWRSGPGQSSGYTF. The CDR3 region has the DNA TGTGCCTGGAGGTCCGGCCCGGGACAGTCAAGTGGCTACACCTTC. The full variable domain, rest sourced from reference TRBV30 and TRBJ1-2, is SQTIHQWPATLVQPVGSPLSLECTVEGTSNPNLYWYRQAAGRGLQLLFYSVGIGQISSEVPQNLSASRPQDRQFILSSKKLLLSDSGFYLCAWRSGPGQSSGYTFGSGTRLTVV.